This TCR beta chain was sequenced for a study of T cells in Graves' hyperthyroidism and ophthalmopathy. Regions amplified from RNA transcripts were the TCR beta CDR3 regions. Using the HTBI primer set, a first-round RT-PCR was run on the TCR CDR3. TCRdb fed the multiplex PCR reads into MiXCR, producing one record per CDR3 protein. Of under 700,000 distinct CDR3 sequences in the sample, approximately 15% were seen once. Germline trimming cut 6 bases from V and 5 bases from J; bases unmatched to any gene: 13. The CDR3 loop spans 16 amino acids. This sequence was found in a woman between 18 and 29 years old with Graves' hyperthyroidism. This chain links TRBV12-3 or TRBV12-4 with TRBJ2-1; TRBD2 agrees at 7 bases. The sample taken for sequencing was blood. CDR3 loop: CASRGGPGGGHNEQFF. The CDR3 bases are TGTGCCAGCAGGGGGGGTCCTGGCGGGGGACACAATGAGCAGTTCTTC.